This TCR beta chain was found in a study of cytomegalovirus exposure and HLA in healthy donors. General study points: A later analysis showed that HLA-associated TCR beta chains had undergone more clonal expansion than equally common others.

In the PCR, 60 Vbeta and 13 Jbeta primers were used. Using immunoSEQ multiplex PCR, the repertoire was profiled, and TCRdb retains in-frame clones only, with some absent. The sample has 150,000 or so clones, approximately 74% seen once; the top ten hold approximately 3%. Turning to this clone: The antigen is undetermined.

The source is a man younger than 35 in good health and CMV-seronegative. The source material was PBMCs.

The CDR3 here is CASSPRVDTEAFF. The CDR3, as DNA: TGTGCCAGCAGCCCGAGGGTCGACACTGAAGCTTTCTTT. The chain uses TRBV7-3 and TRBJ1-1, with D unresolved. The V end was cut by 5 bases, the J end by 3 bases, with 10 bases between. CDR3 size: 13 residues. Germline CDR1 SGHTA, CDR2 FQGTGA. Variable domain in full (rest from reference TRBV7-3 and TRBJ1-1): GAGVSQTPSNKVTEKGKYVELRCDPISGHTALYWYRQSLGQGPEFLIYFQGTGAADDSGLPNDRFFAVRPEGSVSTLKIQRTERGDSAVYLCASSPRVDTEAFFGQGTRLTVV.